The rows below give T cell receptor beta chains drawn from one sample of a study of T cell changes during pregnancy in multiple sclerosis. The table came from immunoSEQ multiplex PCR; TCRdb's copy has only in-frame clones and leaves some out. The sample consists of 80,000 to 100,000 clones, approximately 93% of them appearing once. The source material was peripheral blood, sampled after pregnancy. All receptors derive from a female donor with multiple sclerosis, enrolled in a pregnancy study. Each CDR3 is given with its conserved first and last residue. A D gene is named only where the DNA matches it firmly. Clone size, where shown, is once, few, many, or a class for clones that have expanded.

size	J	D	V	CDR3	DNA
-	TRBJ1-3	-	TRBV9	CASSVGPGNTIYF	TGTGCCAGCAGCGTAGGACCAGGGAACACCATATATTTT
-	TRBJ2-1	-	TRBV11-2	CASSTGHYNEQFF	TGTGCCAGCAGCACGGGACACTACAATGAGCAGTTCTTC
-	TRBJ2-7	TRBD1	TRBV6-1	CASSLRTGSYEQYF	TGTGCCAGCAGCCTAAGGACAGGGTCCTACGAGCAGTACTTC
-	TRBJ2-1	TRBD2	TRBV5-8	CASSRGGSHNEQFF	TGTGCCAGCAGCCGGGGGGGGAGTCACAATGAGCAGTTCTTC
-	TRBJ1-4	TRBD1	TRBV6-5	CASKRDSPTNEKLFF	TGTGCCAGCAAGAGGGACAGCCCAACTAATGAAAAACTGTTTTTT
-	TRBJ2-2	-	TRBV18	CASSPGANTGELFF	TGTGCCAGCTCACCAGGGGCAAACACCGGGGAGCTGTTTTTT
few	TRBJ2-5	TRBD1	TRBV5-1	CASSLSGQGVETQYF	TGCGCCAGCAGCTTGTCCGGACAGGGGGTCGAGACCCAGTACTTC
-	TRBJ2-1	TRBD1	TRBV13	CASSQRQGSYNEQFF	TGTGCCAGCAGCCAACGACAGGGATCGTACAATGAGCAGTTCTTC
-	TRBJ2-2	-	TRBV25-1	CASSGLVFPANTGELFF	TGTGCCAGCAGTGGACTGGTCTTCCCCGCGAACACCGGGGAGCTGTTTTTT
-	TRBJ2-7	-	TRBV5-5	CASSLGPFYEQYF	TGTGCCAGCAGCTTGGGGCCTTTCTACGAGCAGTACTTC
once	TRBJ2-1	-	TRBV12-5	CASGLGPTGGGEQFF	TGTGCTAGTGGTTTGGGTCCAACCGGCGGCGGTGAGCAGTTCTTC
-	TRBJ1-5	TRBD1	TRBV18	CASSPATGGEPQHF	TGTGCCAGCTCACCTGCCACAGGGGGAGAGCCCCAGCATTTT
-	TRBJ1-3	-	TRBV5-4	CACSFSRGNTIYF	TGTGCCTGCAGCTTTTCGCGTGGAAACACCATATATTTT
-	TRBJ1-1	-	TRBV7-9	CASSLAGDLNTEAFF	TGTGCCAGCAGCTTAGCTGGGGACTTGAACACTGAAGCTTTCTTT
-	TRBJ1-1	-	TRBV30	CAWSVYVFREAFF	TGTGCCTGGAGTGTATATGTTTTTCGTGAAGCTTTCTTT
-	TRBJ2-7	-	TRBV5-6	CASSSDSIYEQYF	TGTGCCAGCAGCTCCGACAGTATCTACGAGCAGTACTTC
-	TRBJ1-4	TRBD1	TRBV7-9	CASSLVRGETGVGEKLFF	TGTGCCAGCAGCTTAGTGCGGGGGGAAACAGGGGTTGGCGAAAAACTGTTTTTT
-	TRBJ2-2	TRBD1	TRBV28	CASSMTGDTGELFF	TGTGCCAGCAGCATGACAGGGGACACCGGGGAGCTGTTTTTT
-	TRBJ1-2	-	TRBV7-9	CASSLGLSGIYGYTF	TGTGCCAGCAGCTTAGGTCTCTCCGGGATCTATGGCTACACCTTC
-	TRBJ2-1	TRBD2	TRBV5-1	CASSSGTSGRAAYNEQFF	TGCGCCAGCAGCTCGGGGACTAGCGGGAGGGCAGCCTACAATGAGCAGTTCTTC
-	TRBJ2-3	TRBD2	TRBV15	CATSRDRGRRTDTQYF	TGTGCCACCAGCAGAGATCGCGGGAGGCGCACAGATACGCAGTATTTT
-	TRBJ2-1	-	TRBV29-1	CSVVLGDAGEQFF	TGCAGCGTCGTACTAGGAGATGCTGGTGAGCAGTTCTTC
-	TRBJ1-1	-	TRBV9	CASSVAGENTEAFF	TGTGCCAGCAGCGTAGCCGGAGAGAACACTGAAGCTTTCTTT
once	TRBJ2-3	TRBD2	TRBV11-2	CASSLVLAGGADTQYF	TGTGCCAGCAGCTTGGTGCTAGCGGGGGGGGCAGATACGCAGTATTTT
-	TRBJ2-2	-	TRBV2	CASSAVSNTGELFF	TGTGCCAGCAGTGCTGTCTCGAACACCGGGGAGCTGTTTTTT
-	TRBJ1-2	-	TRBV4-2	CASSQDWGGYGYTF	TGTGCCAGCAGCCAAGATTGGGGGGGCTATGGCTACACCTTC
-	TRBJ2-1	-	TRBV5-6	CASSLEVTSSYNEQFF	TGTGCCAGCAGCTTGGAAGTTACAAGCTCCTACAATGAGCAGTTCTTC
-	TRBJ2-1	TRBD2	TRBV6-5	CASNSGGRPYNEQFF	TGTGCCAGCAATTCGGGCGGGAGGCCCTACAATGAGCAGTTCTTC
-	TRBJ2-1	TRBD2	TRBV11-2	CASSLDGLAGGLSYNEQFF	TGTGCCAGCAGCTTAGATGGGCTAGCGGGAGGCCTTTCCTACAATGAGCAGTTCTTC
-	TRBJ2-2	-	TRBV5-1	CASSLEGVIGELFF	TGCGCCAGCAGCTTAGAGGGAGTGATCGGGGAGCTGTTTTTT
-	TRBJ2-2	TRBD1	TRBV27	CASNRQGGYGELFF	TGTGCCAGCAACCGACAGGGGGGATACGGGGAGCTGTTTTTT
-	TRBJ2-5	-	TRBV11-2	CASSRGPIETQYF	TGTGCCAGCAGCCGCGGGCCAATAGAGACCCAGTACTTC
-	TRBJ1-2	-	TRBV4-1	CASSQEPGFINYGYTF	TGCGCCAGCAGCCAAGAGCCAGGGTTCATTAACTATGGCTACACCTTC
-	TRBJ1-5	TRBD1	TRBV28	CASSPTQGDNQPQHF	TGTGCCAGCAGTCCCACACAGGGGGACAATCAGCCCCAGCATTTT
-	TRBJ1-5	TRBD1	TRBV28	CASRTGVSNQPQHF	TGTGCCAGCAGGACAGGGGTGAGCAATCAGCCCCAGCATTTT
-	TRBJ2-2	TRBD2	TRBV5-1	CASSLGLAGSNTGELFF	TGCGCCAGCAGCCTGGGACTAGCGGGAAGCAACACCGGGGAGCTGTTTTTT
-	TRBJ1-2	TRBD1	TRBV7-8	CASSSTGISAF	TGTGCCAGCAGCTCGACAGGGATCTCCGCCTTC
once	TRBJ2-1	-	TRBV6-5	CASSFSPPGYNEQFF	TGTGCCAGCAGTTTCTCCCCACCAGGCTACAATGAGCAGTTCTTC
-	TRBJ2-3	-	TRBV5-1	CASSPETTFDTQYF	TGCGCCAGCAGCCCCGAGACTACTTTCGATACGCAGTATTTT
-	TRBJ1-1	-	TRBV30	CAWSSRGRGDTEAFF	TGTGCCTGGAGCAGCAGGGGACGGGGCGACACTGAAGCTTTCTTT
-	TRBJ1-1	-	TRBV5-6	CASSPGGGGNTEAFF	TGTGCCAGCAGCCCCGGTGGGGGGGGGAACACTGAAGCTTTCTTT